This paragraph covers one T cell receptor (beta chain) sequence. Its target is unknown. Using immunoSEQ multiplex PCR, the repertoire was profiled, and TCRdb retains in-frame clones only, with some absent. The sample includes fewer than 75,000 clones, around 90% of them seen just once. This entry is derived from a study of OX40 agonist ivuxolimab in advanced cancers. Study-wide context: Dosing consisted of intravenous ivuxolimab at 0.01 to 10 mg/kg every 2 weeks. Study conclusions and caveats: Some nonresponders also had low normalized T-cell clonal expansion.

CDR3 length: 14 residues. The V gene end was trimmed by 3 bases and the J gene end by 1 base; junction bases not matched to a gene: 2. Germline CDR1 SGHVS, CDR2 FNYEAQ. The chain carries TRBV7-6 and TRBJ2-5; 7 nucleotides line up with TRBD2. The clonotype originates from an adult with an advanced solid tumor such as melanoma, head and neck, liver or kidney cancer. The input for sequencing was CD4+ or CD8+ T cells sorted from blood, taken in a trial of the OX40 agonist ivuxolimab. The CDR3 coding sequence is TGTGCCAGCAGCTTCAGCGGGATCCAAGAGACCCAGTACTTC. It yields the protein CASSFSGIQETQYF.